This paragraph covers one TCR beta chain sequence. This entry belongs to a study of blood T cell repertoires in COVID-19. In the study overall: Samples of COVID-19 (acute and convalescent) were obtained from the United States, Italy and Spain. T cells, B-cell-depleted T cells, or PBMCs provided the cDNA or gDNA that served as material.

Germline lookup yields CDR1 MNHNY and CDR2 SVGAGI (reference sequence). V shed 5 bases and J shed 8 bases, with 30 bases lying between them. This CDR3 has 18 residues. Original processing notes: Researchers report that nucleated cell counts were estimated from reference gene primer amplification. Clones were read by immunoSEQ multiplex PCR, and TCRdb kept only the in-frame ones, dropping some. V and J calls and clone size come straight from that table; D and trimming were deduced from the DNA. Of approximately 280,000 clones in the sample, around 88% were seen once. This chain joins TRBV6-6 and TRBJ1-2; a possible D gene is TRBD1 (5 bases). The sample comprised peripheral blood. The clonotype originates from a man between 40 and 49 years old with acute or convalescent COVID-19. As DNA, the CDR3 is TGTGCCAGCAGTCCCCTACCGGACACATATCTCCTAGGATACGGCTACACCTTC. Translation gives CASSPLPDTYLLGYGYTF.